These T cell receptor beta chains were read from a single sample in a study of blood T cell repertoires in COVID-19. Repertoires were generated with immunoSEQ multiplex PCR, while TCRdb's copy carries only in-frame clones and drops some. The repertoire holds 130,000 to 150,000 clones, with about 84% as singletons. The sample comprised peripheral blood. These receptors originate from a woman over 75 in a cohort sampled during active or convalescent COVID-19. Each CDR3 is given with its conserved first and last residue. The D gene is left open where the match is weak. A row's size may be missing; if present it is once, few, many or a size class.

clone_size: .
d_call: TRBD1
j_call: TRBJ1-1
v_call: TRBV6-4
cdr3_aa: CASLQGQGDTEAFF
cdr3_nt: TGTGCCAGTTTACAGGGGCAGGGGGACACTGAAGCTTTCTTT

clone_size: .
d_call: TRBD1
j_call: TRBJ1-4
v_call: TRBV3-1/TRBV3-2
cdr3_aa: CASSHRGSVYEKLFF
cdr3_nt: TGTGCCAGCAGTCACAGGGGGTCCGTTTATGAAAAACTGTTTTTT

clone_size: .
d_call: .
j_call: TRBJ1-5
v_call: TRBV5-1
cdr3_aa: CASSAGKGQPQHF
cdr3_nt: TGCGCCAGCAGTGCAGGCAAGGGGCAGCCCCAGCATTTT

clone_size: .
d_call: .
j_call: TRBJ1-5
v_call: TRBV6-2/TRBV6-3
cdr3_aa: CASSSLGSVIQPQHF
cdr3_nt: TGTGCCAGCAGCTCTTTGGGCTCGGTCATACAGCCCCAGCATTTT

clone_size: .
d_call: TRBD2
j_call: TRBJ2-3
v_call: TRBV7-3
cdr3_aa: CASSPRTSGGPGMSTDTQYF
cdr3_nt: TGTGCCAGCAGCCCACGGACTAGCGGGGGGCCCGGTATGAGCACAGATACGCAGTATTTT

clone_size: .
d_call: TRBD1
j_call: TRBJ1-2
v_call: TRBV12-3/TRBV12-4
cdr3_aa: CASSLGQGYGYTF
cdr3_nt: TGTGCCAGCAGTTTAGGACAGGGTTATGGCTACACCTTC

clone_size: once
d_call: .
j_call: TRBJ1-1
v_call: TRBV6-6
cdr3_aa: CASSQSTWNTEAFF
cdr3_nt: TGTGCCAGCAGCCAAAGTACATGGAACACTGAAGCTTTCTTT

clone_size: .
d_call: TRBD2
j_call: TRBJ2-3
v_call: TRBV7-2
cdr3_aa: CASSFLTSGGTKSTDTQYF
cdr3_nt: TGTGCCAGCAGCTTTTTGACTAGCGGGGGGACAAAAAGCACAGATACGCAGTATTTT

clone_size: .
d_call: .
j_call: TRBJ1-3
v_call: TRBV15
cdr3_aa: CATSRDQSYSGNTIYF
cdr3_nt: TGTGCCACCAGCAGAGATCAAAGCTACTCTGGAAACACCATATATTTT

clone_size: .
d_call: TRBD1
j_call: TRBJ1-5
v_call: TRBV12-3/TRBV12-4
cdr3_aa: CASRGTGAQPQHF
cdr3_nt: TGTGCCAGCAGGGGGACAGGGGCCCAGCCCCAGCATTTT

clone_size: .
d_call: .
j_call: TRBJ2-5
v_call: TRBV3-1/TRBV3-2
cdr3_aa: CASSQVVGSRAQETQYF
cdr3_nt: TGTGCCAGCAGCCAAGTAGTAGGGTCGCGGGCGCAAGAGACCCAGTACTTC

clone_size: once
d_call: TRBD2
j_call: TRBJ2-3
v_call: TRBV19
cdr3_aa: CASSQTGGGVDTQYF
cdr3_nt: TGTGCCAGTAGCCAGACCGGCGGGGGGGTGGATACGCAGTATTTT

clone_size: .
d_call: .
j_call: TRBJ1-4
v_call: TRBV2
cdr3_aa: CASKDRIKLFF
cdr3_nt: TGTGCCAGCAAGGACAGAATTAAACTGTTTTTT

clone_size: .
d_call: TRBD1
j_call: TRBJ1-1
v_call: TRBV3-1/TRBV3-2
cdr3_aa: CASSLTGGVTEAFF
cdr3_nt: TGTGCCAGCAGCCTGACAGGGGGCGTCACTGAAGCTTTCTTT

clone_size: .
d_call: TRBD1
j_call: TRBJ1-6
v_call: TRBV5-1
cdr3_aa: CASSLGTGNSPLHF
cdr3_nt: TGCGCCAGCAGCTTGGGGACAGGGAATTCACCCCTCCACTTT

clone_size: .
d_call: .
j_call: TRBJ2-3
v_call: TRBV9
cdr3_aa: CASSQGFSTDTQYF
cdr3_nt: TGTGCCAGCAGTCAGGGTTTTAGCACAGATACGCAGTATTTT

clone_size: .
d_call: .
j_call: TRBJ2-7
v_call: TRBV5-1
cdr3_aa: CASSFAGNYEQYF
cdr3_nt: TGCGCCAGCAGCTTCGCAGGGAACTACGAGCAGTACTTC

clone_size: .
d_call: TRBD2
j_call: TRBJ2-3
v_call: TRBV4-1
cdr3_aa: CASSQGTSGRRTDTQYF
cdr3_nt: TGCGCCAGCAGCCAGGGGACTAGCGGGCGTCGCACAGATACGCAGTATTTT

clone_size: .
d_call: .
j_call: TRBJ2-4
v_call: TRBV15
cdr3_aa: CATSSLTDVAKNIQYF
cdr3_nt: TGTGCCACCAGCAGTTTGACAGATGTAGCCAAAAACATTCAGTACTTC

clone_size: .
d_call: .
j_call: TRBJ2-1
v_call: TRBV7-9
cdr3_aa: CASSTQGYSNEQFF
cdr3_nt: TGTGCCAGCAGCACACAGGGTTACAGCAATGAGCAGTTCTTC

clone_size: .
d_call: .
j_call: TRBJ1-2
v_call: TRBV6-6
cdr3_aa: CASSSLYGYTF
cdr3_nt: TGTGCCAGCAGTTCCCTATATGGCTACACCTTC

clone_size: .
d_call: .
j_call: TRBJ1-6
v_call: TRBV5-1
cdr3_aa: CASSLGQFGSYNSPLHF
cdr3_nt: TGCGCCAGCAGCTTGGGACAGTTTGGGTCCTATAATTCACCCCTCCACTTT

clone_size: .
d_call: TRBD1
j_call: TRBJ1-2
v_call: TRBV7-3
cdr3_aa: CASSPGAGGVYGYTF
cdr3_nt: TGTGCCAGCAGCCCCGGGGCAGGGGGTGTCTATGGCTACACCTTC

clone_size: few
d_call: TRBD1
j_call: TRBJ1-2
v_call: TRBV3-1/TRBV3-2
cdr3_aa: CASSQFQGGGYTF
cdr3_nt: TGTGCCAGCAGCCAATTTCAGGGGGGTGGCTACACCTTC